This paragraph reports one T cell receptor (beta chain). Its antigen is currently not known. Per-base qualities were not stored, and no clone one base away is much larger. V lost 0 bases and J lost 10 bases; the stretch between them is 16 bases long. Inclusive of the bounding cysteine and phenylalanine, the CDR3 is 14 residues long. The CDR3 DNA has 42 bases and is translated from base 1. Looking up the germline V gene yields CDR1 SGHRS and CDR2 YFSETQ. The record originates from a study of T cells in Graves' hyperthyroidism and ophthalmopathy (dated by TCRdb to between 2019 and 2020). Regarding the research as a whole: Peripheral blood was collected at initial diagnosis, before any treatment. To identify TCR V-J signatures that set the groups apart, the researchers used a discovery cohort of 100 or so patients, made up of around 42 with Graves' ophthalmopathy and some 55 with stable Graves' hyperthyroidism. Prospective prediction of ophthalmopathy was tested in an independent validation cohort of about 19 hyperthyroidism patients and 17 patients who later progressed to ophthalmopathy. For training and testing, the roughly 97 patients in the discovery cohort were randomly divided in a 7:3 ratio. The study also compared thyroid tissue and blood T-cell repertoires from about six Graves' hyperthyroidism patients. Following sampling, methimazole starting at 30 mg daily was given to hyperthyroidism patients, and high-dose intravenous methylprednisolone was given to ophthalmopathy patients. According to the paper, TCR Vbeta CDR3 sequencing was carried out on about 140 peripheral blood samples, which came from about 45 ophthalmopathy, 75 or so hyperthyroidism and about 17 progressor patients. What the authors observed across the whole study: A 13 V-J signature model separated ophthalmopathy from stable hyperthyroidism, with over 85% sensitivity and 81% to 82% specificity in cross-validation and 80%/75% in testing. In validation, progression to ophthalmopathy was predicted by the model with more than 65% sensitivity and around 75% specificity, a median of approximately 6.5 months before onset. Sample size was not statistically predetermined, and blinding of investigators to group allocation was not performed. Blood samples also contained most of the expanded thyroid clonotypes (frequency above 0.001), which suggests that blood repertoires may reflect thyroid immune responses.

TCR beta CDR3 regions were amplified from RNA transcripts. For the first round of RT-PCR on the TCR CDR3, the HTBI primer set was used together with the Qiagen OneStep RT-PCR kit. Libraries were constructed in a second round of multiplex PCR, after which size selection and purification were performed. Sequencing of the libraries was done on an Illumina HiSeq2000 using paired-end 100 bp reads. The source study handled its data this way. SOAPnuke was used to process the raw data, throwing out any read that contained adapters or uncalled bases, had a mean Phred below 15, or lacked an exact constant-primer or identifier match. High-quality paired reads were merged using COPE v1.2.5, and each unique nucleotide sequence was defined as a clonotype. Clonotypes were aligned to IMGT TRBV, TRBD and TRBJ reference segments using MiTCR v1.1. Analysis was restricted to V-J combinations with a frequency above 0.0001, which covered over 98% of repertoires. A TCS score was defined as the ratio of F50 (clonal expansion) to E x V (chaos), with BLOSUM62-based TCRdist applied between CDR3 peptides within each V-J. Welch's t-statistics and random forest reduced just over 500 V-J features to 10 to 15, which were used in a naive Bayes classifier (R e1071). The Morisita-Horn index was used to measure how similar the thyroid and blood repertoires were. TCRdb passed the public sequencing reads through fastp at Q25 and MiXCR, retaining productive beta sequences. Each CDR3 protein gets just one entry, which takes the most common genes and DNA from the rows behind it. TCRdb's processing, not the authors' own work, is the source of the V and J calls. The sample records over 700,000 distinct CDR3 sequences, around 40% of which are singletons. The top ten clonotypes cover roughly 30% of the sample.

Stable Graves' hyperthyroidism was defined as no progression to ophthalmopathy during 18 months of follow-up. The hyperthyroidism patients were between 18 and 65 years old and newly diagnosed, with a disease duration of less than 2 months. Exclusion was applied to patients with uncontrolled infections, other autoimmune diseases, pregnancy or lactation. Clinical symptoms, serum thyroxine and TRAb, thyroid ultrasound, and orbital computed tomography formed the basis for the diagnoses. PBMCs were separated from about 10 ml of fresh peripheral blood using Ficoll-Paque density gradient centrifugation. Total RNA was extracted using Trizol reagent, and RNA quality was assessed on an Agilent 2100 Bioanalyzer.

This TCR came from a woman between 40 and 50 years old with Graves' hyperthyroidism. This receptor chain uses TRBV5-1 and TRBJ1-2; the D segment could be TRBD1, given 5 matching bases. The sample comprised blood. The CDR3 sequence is CASSLAPGTDDYTF. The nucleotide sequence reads TGCGCCAGCAGCTTGGCCCCAGGGACCGATGACTACACCTTC.